This TCR beta chain came from a study of T-cell memory formation after mild COVID-19. From germline, CDR1 is MNHEY and CDR2 SVGEGT. Trimming cost V 5 bases and J 0 bases; bases outside gene matches: 6. This CDR3 spans 17 amino acids. TCRdb ran MiXCR on the 5' RACE reads and lists one entry per CDR3 protein. The repertoire holds some 300,000 distinct CDR3 sequences, with about 20% as singletons. This clonotype was detected only a few times. This clonotype originated in a man between 18 and 35 years old who had mild COVID-19 (a few samples of this study predate the infection). Cell type and time point are not known. The sequencing sample was made of PBMCs or a T cell subset sorted from them (not recorded which). The rearrangement links TRBV6-2 or TRBV6-3 to TRBJ1-6, with 8 bases that match TRBD1. CDR3 in amino acids: CASSPRQGSSYNSPLHF. The CDR3 DNA sequence: TGTGCCAGCAGTCCCCGACAGGGGAGCTCCTATAATTCACCCCTCCACTTT.